The 25 T cell receptor beta chains listed next were all sequenced from one sample in a study of regulatory T cells in long-lasting Graves disease (dated by TCRdb to the early 2020s). Explained via the paper, the time point label denotes: newly diagnosed GD, antithyroid drugs for less than 3 months. RNA was extracted from PBMCs in TRIzol for both TCR sequencing and RNA sequencing. Library creation used multiplex PCR. TCRdb shows the sequencer as Illumina HiSeq 4000. TCR beta libraries were built with iRepertoire HTBI primers and Arm-PCR amplification of CDR3 regions. TCRdb reprocessing: public reads trimmed at Q25 with fastp, clones called with MiXCR, in-frame beta chains kept. Each entry merges the rows of one CDR3 protein and shows their most common DNA and genes. The sample table contains under 800,000 distinct CDR3 sequences; only one count was recorded for 15% to 20% of them. In total, the top ten clones hold about 20% of the sample.

These data also formed part of another study, on T cells in Graves' hyperthyroidism and ophthalmopathy.

The input for sequencing was peripheral blood mononuclear cells (PBMCs), taken at new diagnosis, from a patient treated with antithyroid drugs. These receptors all come from a woman under 40 with Graves disease. Donor details come from another sample of the same person, matched by shared clones.

The chain employs TRBV14 and TRBJ2-1; D is unresolved. From germline, CDR1 is SGHDN and CDR2 FVKESK. The V gene lost 1 base and the J gene lost 10 bases, with 11 bases spanning the gap. The CDR3 is 13 amino acids. The CDR3 region has the DNA TGTGCCAGCAGCCAAGTTGGGCGCGTGGAGCAGTTCTTC. Translated, it gives CASSQVGRVEQFF.

This chain joins TRBV28 and TRBJ1-6, with TRBD1 identical over 7 bases. CDR1 and CDR2 (germline): MDHEN, SYDVKM. Trimming took 7 bases from V and 4 from J; bases not matched to a gene: 7. The CDR3 totals 15 residues. This CDR3 is CASNFKGQYNSPLHF. CDR3 nucleotides: TGTGCCAGCAATTTCAAGGGACAGTATAATTCACCCCTCCACTTT.

This clonotype has just a few counts. The CDR3 region is CASSPQSVQETQYF. CDR3 DNA: TGTGCCAGCTCACCACAATCTGTGCAAGAGACCCAGTACTTC. V usage is TRBV18 and J usage is TRBJ2-5, with unresolved D. V was shortened by 1 base and J by 2 bases, with 8 bases between the two germline ends. The CDR3 contains 14 residues. Germline-derived CDR1 and CDR2 are KGHSH and LQKENI.

This clonotype was observed at least ten times. The chain recombines TRBV6-1 with TRBJ2-3; the D is unclear. V was clipped by 0 bases and J by 6 bases, with 4 bases between them. CDR3 length: 12 residues. CDR1 and CDR2 from the germline V gene are MNHNS and SASEGT. DNA of the CDR3: TGTGCCAGCAGTGAAGCGCGGGATACGCAGTATTTT. Its translation: CASSEARDTQYF.

This clonotype was recorded many times. The chain has TRBV2 and TRBJ1-6; D gene uncertain. In germline, CDR1 is SNHLY, CDR2 FYNNEI. V was shortened by 7 bases and J by 0 bases, with 13 bases between the two germline ends. There are 16 residues in the CDR3. The CDR3 nucleotides read TGTGCCAGCATAGAGGGAAGAAGCTCCTATAATTCACCCCTCCACTTT. Protein sequence: CASIEGRSSYNSPLHF.

The J gene is TRBJ1-6, the V gene TRBV5-1; weak D call: TRBD1 (5 bases). The germline CDR1 and CDR2 sequences are SGHRS and YFSETQ. The CDR3 length is 13 residues. Trimming pared 1 base from V and 11 bases from J, leaving 10 bases between. The CDR3: CASSLKEDTPLHF. For the CDR3, the DNA is TGCGCCAGCAGCTTGAAAGAGGACACACCCCTCCACTTT.

The table lists this clonotype with a few counts. The chain recombines TRBV7-8 with TRBJ2-7, with 12 bases lining up with TRBD2. The ends lost 5 bases at V and 7 bases at J; junction bases unmatched: 3. The CDR3 runs to 13 residues. In germline, CDR1 is SGHVS, CDR2 FQNEAQ. In DNA, the CDR3 is TGTGCCAGCAGCCCCCTAGCGGGAGGGGAGCAGTACTTC. This codes for CASSPLAGGEQYF.

This clonotype has a count of ten or more. The V and J genes are TRBV28 and TRBJ1-1; D not resolved. V was clipped by 7 bases and J by 5 bases, with 17 bases between them. The CDR3 extends over 14 amino acids. CDR1 MDHEN and CDR2 SYDVKM come from the germline V gene. For the CDR3, the DNA is TGTGCCAGCAATCTCTCGGGGTGGGGTACTGAAGCTTTCTTT. Its protein product is CASNLSGWGTEAFF.

This clonotype was seen at least ten times. The V call is TRBV2, the J call TRBJ1-4, with D hard to call. The V gene lost 2 bases and the J gene lost 8 bases, with 12 bases spanning the gap. CDR3 length: 14 residues. Germline loops: CDR1 SNHLY, CDR2 FYNNEI. As DNA, the CDR3 is TGTGCCAGCAGTGAACTCGATGGATCCGAAAAACTGTTTTTT. It encodes CASSELDGSEKLFF. The variable domain in full, completed from reference TRBV2 and TRBJ1-4, reads EPEVTQTPSHQVTQMGQEVILRCVPISNHLYFYWYRQILGQKVEFLVSFYNNEISEKSEIFDDQFSVERPDGSNFTLKIRSTKLEDSAMYFCASSELDGSEKLFFGSGTQLSVL.

CDR3 coding DNA: TGCAGTGCTAGGGGAAGGACTAGCGGGAGGGAAGGAGAAAATGAGCAGTTCTTC. Its protein is CSARGRTSGREGENEQFF. The rearrangement links TRBV20-1 to TRBJ2-1; the match to TRBD2 covers 15 bases. This CDR3 comprises 18 residues. Germline V gene data show CDR1 as DFQATT and CDR2 as SNEGSKA (reference sequence). V trimming: 3 bases; J trimming: 7 bases; junction bases outside the gene matches: 13.

This clonotype was found a few times. V usage is TRBV18 and J usage is TRBJ2-7; a possible D gene is TRBD1 (5 bases). Germline assignment: CDR1 KGHSH and CDR2 LQKENI. The CDR3 totals 13 residues. With 3 bases removed from V and 3 bases from J, the gap between germline ends came to 9 bases. The CDR3: CASSPQGFYEQYF. Here the CDR3 DNA reads TGTGCCAGCTCACCGCAGGGCTTCTACGAGCAGTACTTC.

This clonotype was detected only once. The genes are TRBV20-1 and TRBJ2-1; 14 bases fit TRBD2. In germline, CDR1 is DFQATT, CDR2 SNEGSKA (reference sequence). The V gene end was trimmed by 1 base and the J gene end by 4 bases; junction bases not matched to a gene: 0. The length of the CDR3 is 15 residues. CDR3 residues: CSARGLAGGYNEQFF. CDR3 DNA sequence: TGCAGTGCTAGAGGACTAGCGGGAGGGTACAATGAGCAGTTCTTC.

The J gene is TRBJ1-2, the V gene TRBV9; tentative D call: TRBD1 (6 bases). V lost 0 bases to trimming and J lost 5 bases, with 11 bases between them. The germline CDR1 and CDR2 sequences are SGDLS and YYNGEE. CDR3 length equals 14 residues. The CDR3 DNA reads TGTGCCAGCAGCGTAGTAGGAGGGGGTTATGGCTACACCTTC. Protein product: CASSVVGGGYGYTF.

This clonotype came up a few times. The J gene is TRBJ2-7, the V gene TRBV27, with 9 bases identical to TRBD1. The CDR3 length is 15 residues. V shed 5 bases, J shed 3 bases, and the junction held 8 bases outside the gene matches. Germline V gene sequence: CDR1 MNHEY, CDR2 SMNVEV (reference sequence). CDR3 coding DNA: TGTGCCAGCAGTCTGAAAACGACAGGGGGCTACGAGCAGTACTTC. Translating gives CASSLKTTGGYEQYF.

This clonotype was detected many times. Possible read error: a much larger clone is one base away. The V and J genes are TRBV9 and TRBJ2-3; D call uncertain. The CDR3 extends over 12 amino acids. Germline CDR1 is SGDLS and CDR2 is YYNGEE. CDR3 sequence: CASSVGTDTQYF. The CDR3 DNA reads as TGTGCCAGCAGTGTAGGCACAGATACGCAGTATTTT.

This clonotype has only a few counts. V usage is TRBV19 and J usage is TRBJ1-1; D is possibly TRBD1 (6 bases). CDR3 length: 16 residues. V was shortened by 5 bases and J by 4 bases, with 20 bases between the two germline ends. Germline V gene sequence: CDR1 LNHDA, CDR2 SQIVND (reference sequence). The CDR3, as DNA: TGTGCCAGTAGTCTAGGAGGGAAGGGGGGGACCACTGAAGCTTTCTTT. This codes for CASSLGGKGGTTEAFF.

The chain recombines TRBV18 with TRBJ2-1; TRBD2 agrees at 7 bases. V dropped 3 bases and J dropped 8; count of bases not matched to a gene: 7. CDR3 length: 14 residues. CDR1 and CDR2 from the germline V gene are KGHSH and LQKENI. CDR3 sequence (DNA): TGTGCCAGCTCACCTGGACTAGATTTCGATGAGCAGTTCTTC. Amino acid sequence: CASSPGLDFDEQFF.

This clonotype has a count of ten or more. The rearrangement links TRBV5-1 to TRBJ1-1; D is uncertain. Trimming pared 1 base from V and 2 bases from J, leaving 12 bases between. CDR3 length: 15 amino acids. CDR1 and CDR2 from the germline V gene are SGHRS and YFSETQ. Here the CDR3 reads CASSLLGSVNTEAFF. CDR3 sequence (DNA): TGCGCCAGCAGCTTGTTGGGGTCGGTAAACACTGAAGCTTTCTTT.

This clonotype was picked up many times. CDR3: CASSQQRNTEAFF. The CDR3 DNA sequence: TGTGCCAGCAGTCAACAGAGGAACACTGAAGCTTTCTTT. The chain has TRBV2 and TRBJ1-1, with D unresolved. The CDR3 runs 13 residues. Per the germline V gene, CDR1 is SNHLY and CDR2 is FYNNEI. V lost 5 bases to trimming and J lost 1 base, with 8 bases between them.

This clonotype was recorded at least ten times. The chain combines TRBV30 with TRBJ2-7, with D perhaps matching TRBD2 (6 bases). Germline V lookup: CDR1 GTSNPN, CDR2 SVGIG (reference sequence). The CDR3 sequence is 15 residues long. The V end was cut by 2 bases, the J end by 2 bases, with 16 bases between. DNA for the CDR3: TGTGCCTGGAGTTTCCAGCGGGCGTATACCTACGAGCAGTACTTC. It encodes CAWSFQRAYTYEQYF.

This clonotype was seen ten or more times. The chain links TRBV28 to TRBJ2-1, with unresolved D. CDR3 size: 15 residues. Germline loops: CDR1 MDHEN, CDR2 SYDVKM. The V gene lost 7 bases and the J gene lost 4 bases, with 17 bases spanning the gap. CDR3 DNA sequence: TGTGCCAGCATCTCGCCAGCCCATCATTACAATGAGCAGTTCTTC. Its translation: CASISPAHHYNEQFF.

The chain employs TRBV20-1 and TRBJ2-5, with D possibly TRBD1 on 6 matching bases. This CDR3 contains 17 residues. V was trimmed by 1 base and J by 2 bases, leaving 20 bases between them. Germline CDR1 and CDR2: DFQATT and SNEGSKA (reference sequence). Here the CDR3 DNA reads TGCAGTGCTAGAGGGGTAGGGGGAACATCGAATCAAGAGACCCAGTACTTC. This encodes CSARGVGGTSNQETQYF.

This clonotype was counted ten times or more. This sequence joins TRBV7-6 and TRBJ2-2; possible D gene TRBD1, 6 bases. The V gene's germline CDR1 is SGHVS and CDR2 FNYEAQ. The CDR3 contains 15 residues. V lost 0 bases, J lost 1 base, and 6 bases lay in between. For the CDR3, the DNA is TGTGCCAGCAGCTTAGCGACAGGGAACACCGGGGAGCTGTTTTTT. Encoded protein: CASSLATGNTGELFF.

This clonotype has ten or more counts. The chain carries TRBV2 and TRBJ2-1; no definite D call. Germline V gene lookup returns CDR1 SNHLY and CDR2 FYNNEI. Trimming shortened V by 4 bases and J by 0 bases, and 10 bases separated the two germline ends. This CDR3 spans 15 amino acids. The CDR3 here is CASSVRADSYNEQFF. CDR3 DNA sequence: TGTGCCAGCAGTGTACGCGCGGACTCCTACAATGAGCAGTTCTTC.

V is TRBV19 and J is TRBJ2-3; TRBD2 matches at 8 bases. Trimming removed 5 bases from V and 6 bases from J; junction bases left unmatched: 7. The CDR3 runs to 14 residues. Germline values: CDR1 LNHDA, CDR2 SQIVND (reference sequence). DNA of the CDR3: TGTGCCAGTAGTCTCGGACTAGCTTACGATACGCAGTATTTT. Translating gives CASSLGLAYDTQYF.